One and the same sample provided the 22 T cell receptor beta chains below, sequenced in a study of metastatic and nonmetastatic thyroid tumors. TCRdb re-clonotyped the PCR reads via MiXCR. The sample lists about 38,000 clones, 25% to 30% occurring once. Patients had received no treatment of any kind before thyroid surgery. The material sequenced was blood. Source of these receptors: a female donor with papillary thyroid cancer or a benign thyroid nodule (not recorded which). Some clones in this sample may be carry-over from other donors' samples.

This clone occurred a few times. A junction end diverges from the germline sequence, so it may reflect a read error. The chain couples TRBV27 to TRBJ1-4, with D possibly matching TRBD1 (5 bases). Germline V gene data show CDR1 as MNHEY and CDR2 as SMNVEV (reference sequence). The CDR3 has 15 amino acids. The CDR3 DNA sequence: TGTACCAGCAGTTTGCGGTCCAGGGACGGGGAAAAAATGTTTTTT. Translated: CTSSLRSRDGEKMFF.

This clone was recorded at least ten times. The V call is TRBV5-5, the J call TRBJ2-7; 9 bases agree with TRBD1. CDR1 and CDR2 from the germline V gene are SGHKS and YYEKEE (reference sequence). The ends lost 0 bases at V and 7 bases at J; junction bases unmatched: 8. CDR3 length: 15 residues. CDR3 residues: CASSLVGQGGREQYF. The CDR3 bases are TGTGCCAGCAGCTTGGTGGGACAGGGAGGAAGGGAGCAGTACTTC.

The V gene is TRBV5-1, the J gene TRBJ2-2; D call uncertain. Germline-derived CDR1 and CDR2 are SGHRS and YFSETQ. The CDR3 has 14 amino acids. Trimming shortened V by 2 bases and J by 2 bases, and 7 bases separated the two germline ends. The CDR3 spells CASSFRQNTGELFF. In DNA, the CDR3 is TGCGCCAGCAGCTTTCGACAAAACACCGGGGAGCTGTTTTTT.

Many counts were recorded for this clone. The rearrangement uses TRBV20-1 and TRBJ1-2; D not certain. Trimming shortened V by 0 bases and J by 7 bases, and 12 bases separated the two germline ends. The CDR3 is 13 amino acids. Germline V gives CDR1 DFQATT, CDR2 SNEGSKA (reference sequence). The CDR3 loop is CSAREARFVGYTF. In nucleotides, the CDR3 is TGCAGTGCTAGAGAAGCTAGGTTTGTTGGCTACACCTTC.

This clone was counted at least ten times. The V call is TRBV5-1, the J call TRBJ2-7; a possible D gene is TRBD2 (5 bases). The CDR3 sequence is 13 residues long. Trimming shortened V by 0 bases and J by 3 bases, and 7 bases separated the two germline ends. CDR1 is SGHRS and CDR2 is YFSETQ in the germline V gene. The CDR3 DNA reads as TGCGCCAGCAGCTTGGATCGGGACTACGAGCAGTACTTC. Protein product: CASSLDRDYEQYF.

This chain links TRBV7-7 with TRBJ2-5, with D possibly TRBD1 on 5 matching bases. The CDR3 consists of 15 residues. V was shortened by 1 base and J by 12 bases, with 21 bases between the two germline ends. Germline V lookup: CDR1 SSHAT, CDR2 FNYEAQ (reference sequence). CDR3 sequence: CASSLGRQILENKYF. The DNA for the CDR3 is TGTGCCAGCAGCTTAGGACGACAGATCTTGGAGAACAAGTACTTC.

This clone was found many times. The V gene is TRBV19, the J gene TRBJ1-2; 8 nucleotides line up with TRBD1. The ends lost 3 bases at V and 8 bases at J; junction bases unmatched: 17. This CDR3 contains 17 residues. Germline V gives CDR1 LNHDA, CDR2 SQIVND (reference sequence). The CDR3 spells CASSMNFRTGKNSGYTF. The CDR3 DNA is TGTGCCAGTAGTATGAACTTTCGGACAGGGAAAAACTCCGGCTACACCTTC.

A remark on this clone: An end of the junction does not agree with germline; a read error may underlie this. V is TRBV5-1 and J is TRBJ2-1, with 12 bases lining up with TRBD2. This CDR3 has 15 residues. Germline lookup yields CDR1 SGHRS and CDR2 YFSETQ. CDR3 amino acids: CASNLVASGRGKQFF. The CDR3 DNA is TGCGCCAGCAACTTGGTGGCTAGCGGGAGGGGTAAGCAGTTCTTC.

By share, this clone counts as medium-sized. The J gene is TRBJ1-1, the V gene TRBV27, with D unresolved. Deletions cut 2 bases from V and 0 bases from J, with 13 bases between. Germline CDR1 is MNHEY and CDR2 is SMNVEV (reference sequence). This CDR3 has 16 amino acids. CDR3 coding DNA: TGTGCCAGCAGTTTAGACCCTCAGGCCATGAACACTGAAGCTTTCTTT. This gives the protein CASSLDPQAMNTEAFF.

This clone occurred a few times. The V call is TRBV24-1, the J call TRBJ1-1, with D maybe TRBD1 (6 bases). CDR1 is KGHDR, CDR2 SFDVKD, per germline. This CDR3 is 15 amino acids long. V lost 4 bases and J lost 1, with 12 bases in between. DNA of the CDR3: TGTGCCACCAGTGAAGCCGGGACACCGAACACTGAAGCTTTCTTT. Residues: CATSEAGTPNTEAFF.

The chain is built from TRBV18 and TRBJ2-7; D remains ambiguous. The CDR3 sequence is 16 residues long. Germline V gene sequence: CDR1 KGHSH, CDR2 LQKENI. V was trimmed by 5 bases and J by 0 bases, leaving 17 bases between them. CDR3 nucleotide sequence: TGTGCCAGCTCATCCAGTCCCTTCGCCAGCTCCTACGAGCAGTACTTC. It is translated as CASSSSPFASSYEQYF.

By share of the sample, this clone is medium-sized. The chain couples TRBV28 to TRBJ1-5; 8 bases map to TRBD1. CDR3 length: 10 residues. Germline V CDR1 and CDR2: MDHEN, SYDVKM. With V trimmed by 8 bases and J by 13 bases, 4 bases remained unmatched. The CDR3 bases are TGTGCCAGCGGCAGGGGGCTTCAGCATTTT. This sequence encodes CASGRGLQHF.

J is TRBJ2-1 and V is TRBV5-5; D unclear. Germline CDR1 and CDR2: SGHKS and YYEKEE (reference sequence). V lost 1 base to trimming and J lost 8 bases, with 16 bases between them. The CDR3 loop spans 15 amino acids. The CDR3 here is CASSLSADGLYEQFF. CDR3 bases: TGTGCCAGCAGCTTGTCGGCAGACGGGTTGTATGAGCAGTTCTTC.

The V and J genes are TRBV4-2 and TRBJ2-2, with D possibly TRBD1 on 5 matching bases. V shed 0 bases and J shed 7 bases, with 6 bases lying between them. The CDR3 consists of 13 residues. The germline V gene has CDR1 LGHNA and CDR2 YNFKEQ. CDR3 bases: TGTGCCAGCAGCCAAGACAGGGACGGGGAGCTGTTTTTT. Translated: CASSQDRDGELFF.

The sample holds many counts of this clone. The chain is built from TRBV4-1 and TRBJ1-5; maybe TRBD1 (5 bases). CDR3 length: 17 amino acids. Trimming shortened V by 0 bases and J by 6 bases, and 18 bases separated the two germline ends. In germline, CDR1 is MGHRA, CDR2 YSYEKL. CDR3 DNA sequence: TGCGCCAGCAGCCAAGAATGGGGACTCATGATGGGTCAGCCCCAGCATTTT. This sequence encodes CASSQEWGLMMGQPQHF.

This clone was picked up many times. This rearrangement joins TRBV3-1 to TRBJ1-4; 7 nucleotides line up with TRBD1. The CDR3 runs 19 residues. With V trimmed by 4 bases and J by 2 bases, 16 bases remained unmatched. Per the germline V gene, CDR1 is LGHDT and CDR2 is YNNKEL (reference sequence). CDR3 DNA sequence: TGTGCCAGCAGCCTCGACTTAGGACAGGTGTTGTTGACTAATGAAAAACTGTTTTTT. Protein: CASSLDLGQVLLTNEKLFF.

The chain is built from TRBV6-1 and TRBJ2-7; D call uncertain. CDR3 length: 13 amino acids. The V gene's germline CDR1 is MNHNS and CDR2 SASEGT. V lost 0 bases, J lost 3 bases, and 6 bases lay in between. CDR3: CASSEAPVYEQYF. DNA for the CDR3: TGTGCCAGCAGTGAAGCCCCTGTCTACGAGCAGTACTTC.

In this sample, this clone turned up many times. A much bigger clone sits one base away, suggesting this may be a read error. The chain joins TRBV10-1 to TRBJ2-3; no firm D call. The germline V gene encodes CDR1 WNHNN and CDR2 SYGVQD (reference sequence). V lost 6 bases to trimming and J lost 7 bases, with 5 bases between them. This CDR3 has 10 residues. In DNA, the CDR3 is TGCGCCAGCAGGAGGTATACGCAGTATTTT. It encodes CASRRYTQYF.

The chain recombines TRBV3-1 with TRBJ1-2, with TRBD1 matching 7 bases. The J segment lost 4 bases and the V segment lost 5 bases, leaving 7 bases of the junction unmatched. Germline assignment: CDR1 LGHDT and CDR2 YNNKEL (reference sequence). The CDR3 totals 14 residues. CDR3 DNA: TGTGCCAGCAGCAAGGGGACAGAGGCCTATGGCTACACCTTC. Translation gives CASSKGTEAYGYTF.

This clone has a count of ten or more. The V call is TRBV2, the J call TRBJ2-4; tentative D call: TRBD2 (7 bases). The CDR3 runs to 13 residues. Trimming took off 8 bases at V and 8 bases at J, with 16 bases between the two ends. The germline gives CDR1 SNHLY, CDR2 FYNNEI. This CDR3 reads CASGGAEGHIQYF. As DNA, the CDR3 is TGTGCCAGCGGGGGGGCGGAAGGGCACATTCAGTACTTC.

Only a few counts were recorded for this clone. The rearrangement uses TRBV7-6 and TRBJ2-7, with no clear D. CDR3 length: 12 residues. Germline V gene data show CDR1 as SGHVS and CDR2 as FNYEAQ. V shed 2 bases and J shed 4 bases, with 6 bases lying between them. Here the CDR3 reads CASSLSGYEQYF. The CDR3 DNA sequence: TGTGCCAGCAGCTTATCGGGTTACGAGCAGTACTTC.

There are many counts of this clone. The rearrangement uses TRBV5-4 and TRBJ2-1; 10 nucleotides agree with TRBD2. Germline-derived CDR1 and CDR2 are SGHNT and YYREEE (reference sequence). This CDR3 has 15 amino acids. V was clipped by 4 bases and J by 4 bases; unmatched bases: 5. The DNA of the CDR3 is TGTGCCAGCAGCGTGGCAGCGGGAGGGTACAATGAGCAGTTCTTC. It yields the protein CASSVAAGGYNEQFF.